The subject of this entry is one TCR beta chain. Antigen unknown. TCRdb reprocessed the 5' RACE reads with MiXCR, giving one entry per CDR3 protein. The sample holds several thousand distinct CDR3 sequences; approximately 20% are singletons and the top ten take 10% to 15%. The CDR3 is 15 residues long. Germline CDR1 SQVTM, CDR2 ANQGSEA. Deletions cut 4 bases from V and 0 bases from J, with 14 bases between. The data originate from a study of spatial heterogeneity in lung cancer. Whole-study findings and limits: In tumors, expanded intratumoral alpha and beta TCR counts tracked mutation counts.

Sample time point: sample taken at primary tumor resection. The chain employs TRBV29-1 and TRBJ2-3; the D is unclear. Sequenced here: lung tumor tissue, sampled at surgery. The receptor comes from a female donor with early-stage non-small cell lung cancer. The CDR3 reads CSVARNILSTDTQYF. In DNA, the CDR3 is TGCAGCGTTGCCCGCAATATCTTGAGCACAGATACGCAGTATTTT.